The rows below give T cell receptor beta chains drawn from one sample of a study of naive and memory T cell subsets. TCRdb fed the 5' RACE reads into MiXCR, producing one record per CDR3 protein. The table includes approximately 22,000 distinct CDR3 sequences, less than 5% detected once. These receptors originate from a male donor in good health. The CDR3 runs from the conserved cysteine through the conserved F or W. Some rows mark clone size as missing; the rest say once, few, many or name a class of expanded clone.

CASSQAARTEAFF	TRBJ1-1	many	TRBV4-1
CASSQDFEDVVGDTQYF	TRBJ2-3	many	TRBV14
CASSPFSGELFF	TRBJ2-2	many	TRBV7-2
CSVELLRGEQFF	TRBJ2-1	many	TRBV29-1
CASSSRGMNTEAFF	TRBJ1-1	many	TRBV19
CASSLRGDSTDTQYF	TRBJ2-3	many	TRBV5-5
CATSVDRGNTIYF	TRBJ1-3	many	TRBV15
CSARTSRSLSYEQYF	TRBJ2-7	many	TRBV20-1
CASSLEGRVRTYGYTF	TRBJ1-2	many	TRBV7-9
CSGGTSSF	TRBJ2-5	many	TRBV29-1
CSVERGGETQYF	TRBJ2-5	many	TRBV29-1
CSARDLTRVPATIYF	TRBJ1-3	many	TRBV20-1
CASSEGINRIKTQYF	TRBJ2-5	.	TRBV10-2
CASSGDRGRAGELFF	TRBJ2-2	many	TRBV6-5
CASSYGWQSPYEQYF	TRBJ2-7	many	TRBV6-2/TRBV6-3
CASSLGNYNSPLHF	TRBJ1-6	.	TRBV11-2
CASMRQSSYNEQFF	TRBJ2-1	many	TRBV2
CASSPFIDRAKNIQYF	TRBJ2-4	.	TRBV5-1
CASSWGNQPQHF	TRBJ1-5	.	TRBV5-6
CASRRGGRAAEQYF	TRBJ2-7	few	TRBV28
CASSPIWLGLNVVKTQYF	TRBJ2-5	few	TRBV7-2
CASSLFWDTQYF	TRBJ2-3	many	TRBV5-1
CASLGQANTEAFF	TRBJ1-1	many	TRBV28
CAKTGGPPQYNEQFF	TRBJ2-1	many	TRBV9
CASSPDAGENTEAFF	TRBJ1-1	many	TRBV11-2
CASRDRRSSYNSPLHF	TRBJ1-6	many	TRBV6-2/TRBV6-3
CASSPSGRHYEQYF	TRBJ2-7	many	TRBV7-9
CASRTGQGENQPQHF	TRBJ1-5	once	TRBV28
CASKPGTLNTGELFF	TRBJ2-2	many	TRBV12-3/TRBV12-4
CASTRSKGTSGKTDTQYF	TRBJ2-3	.	TRBV2
CASSSTDYSNQPQHF	TRBJ1-5	many	TRBV28
CSASRGGFTDTQYF	TRBJ2-3	many	TRBV20-1
CASSIAGEQDTQYF	TRBJ2-3	medium-sized	TRBV19
CASRSTGGYNEQFF	TRBJ2-1	many	TRBV6-5
CASSPRGRGGGNTQYF	TRBJ2-3	many	TRBV12-3/TRBV12-4
CSAKGLAGGQNEQYF	TRBJ2-7	many	TRBV20-1
CASSSRQGEVGANVLTF	TRBJ2-6	many	TRBV7-9
CASSPKLGDAFLPDTQYF	TRBJ2-3	.	TRBV11-2
CASAMSYEQYF	TRBJ2-7	many	TRBV6-2/TRBV6-3
CASSLGGQIYEQYF	TRBJ2-7	many	TRBV11-2
CASSFHQTSSADTQYF	TRBJ2-3	many	TRBV27
CAISDAGAGYEQYF	TRBJ2-7	many	TRBV10-3
CASSDSMNRGKAFF	TRBJ1-1	many	TRBV6-4
CASSLNSGLVDEQFF	TRBJ2-1	many	TRBV7-3
CASSFIYRDHEQYF	TRBJ2-7	many	TRBV28